The 30 T cell receptor beta chains below all came from one sample that was sequenced in a study of Ad26.COV2.S vaccination and SARS-CoV-2 variants. Sequenced by immunoSEQ multiplex PCR; TCRdb stores in-frame clones only, minus some. The sample contains hundreds of thousands of clones, around nine tenths of which appear only once. Noted treatment: roughly 19 received Ad26.COV2.S at low or high dose, single or two shots; roughly five received placebo; per-sample allocation not given. Vaccine and placebo recipients were sampled on day 63 after the first injection. The starting material was peripheral blood, obtained in a trial of Ad26.COV2.S vaccine versus placebo. The source is a person between 18 and 65 years old who received the Ad26.COV2.S COVID-19 vaccine or a placebo.

V usage is TRBV19 and J usage is TRBJ2-3; 7 nucleotides agree with TRBD2. There are 17 residues in the CDR3. CDR1 and CDR2 from the germline V gene are LNHDA and SQIVND (reference sequence). Losses at the gene ends were 3 bases for V and 1 base for J; bases not matched to a gene: 10. CDR3 in amino acids: CASSIYGAGERTDTQYF. CDR3 DNA sequence: TGTGCCAGTAGTATTTATGGGGCGGGGGAGCGCACAGATACGCAGTATTTT.

The V gene is TRBV6-2 or TRBV6-3, the J gene TRBJ2-3; possible D gene TRBD1, 6 bases. The CDR3 extends over 16 amino acids. CDR1 is MNHEY, CDR2 SVGEGT, per germline. The V gene lost 0 bases and the J gene lost 2 bases, with 12 bases spanning the gap. The CDR3 spells CASSYSIQGPTDTQYF. Written as DNA, the CDR3 is TGTGCCAGCAGTTACTCGATCCAGGGGCCCACAGATACGCAGTATTTT.

V is TRBV9 and J is TRBJ2-5; TRBD1 is a possible D gene (6 bases). Between the trimmed V and J ends, which lost 0 bases and 9 bases, there was a span of 18 bases. CDR3 length equals 15 residues. In germline, CDR1 is SGDLS, CDR2 YYNGEE. DNA of the CDR3: TGTGCCAGCAGCGTAGACCCAGGGGCCGGTGGGTCCCAGTACTTC. This gives the protein CASSVDPGAGGSQYF.

This clone has only a few counts. The genes are TRBV5-4 and TRBJ1-1; unclear D gene. CDR1 and CDR2 (germline): SGHNT, YYREEE (reference sequence). This CDR3 has 14 amino acids. The V gene lost 4 bases and the J gene lost 1 base, with 11 bases spanning the gap. The CDR3 DNA reads TGTGCCAGCAGCCCCGGACGGGAGAACACTGAAGCTTTCTTT. This gives the protein CASSPGRENTEAFF.

The chain has TRBV4-3 and TRBJ2-6; D unclear. Looked up from germline, CDR1 is LGHNA and CDR2 is YSLEER. V was clipped by 3 bases and J by 0 bases, with 6 bases between them. The length of the CDR3 is 15 residues. This CDR3 reads CASSQADSGANVLTF. The DNA of the CDR3 is TGCGCCAGCAGCCAGGCAGACTCTGGGGCCAACGTCCTGACTTTC.

The chain joins TRBV7-9 to TRBJ2-3; TRBD2 agrees at 7 bases. Germline V gene sequence: CDR1 SEHNR, CDR2 FQNEAQ (reference sequence). The CDR3 contains 15 residues. V lost 8 bases and J lost 2; bases outside the gene matches: 10. CDR3 sequence: CASLNPGGDTDTQYF. The CDR3 DNA follows: TGTGCCAGCCTAAACCCTGGGGGGGACACAGATACGCAGTATTTT.

This clone was seen once. J is TRBJ1-6 and V is TRBV19, with a tentative D call TRBD1 (5 bases). Germline loops: CDR1 LNHDA, CDR2 SQIVND (reference sequence). The CDR3 has 15 residues. V was pared by 5 bases and J by 7 bases, with 15 bases between. DNA for the CDR3: TGTGCCAGTAGTCGCGTCCGGGACGGGAATTCACCCCTCCACTTT. Amino acids: CASSRVRDGNSPLHF.

The gene calls are TRBV15 and TRBJ2-1; D possibly uses TRBD1 or TRBD2 (6 bases each). The V end lost 5 bases, the J end lost 0 bases, and 11 bases lay between the germline ends. Germline CDR1 is LNHNV and CDR2 is YYDKDF (reference sequence). This CDR3 has 15 amino acids. CDR3 sequence reads: CATSRGLSSYNEQFF. The CDR3 nucleotides read TGTGCCACCAGCCGGGGGCTGAGCTCCTACAATGAGCAGTTCTTC.

J is TRBJ1-1 and V is TRBV7-6; D is undetermined. The germline gives CDR1 SGHVS, CDR2 FNYEAQ. The ends were cut back, 5 bases at V and 2 bases at J, with 3 bases in the middle. This CDR3 contains 11 residues. Here the CDR3 DNA reads TGTGCCAGCAGCGATAACACTGAAGCTTTCTTT. This translates into CASSDNTEAFF.

The CDR3 nucleotides are TGTGCCAGCAGCCGCGAGGGGCCCCAAGAGACCCAGTACTTC. Encoded protein: CASSREGPQETQYF. The chain has TRBV9 and TRBJ2-5; the D gene could be TRBD1 or TRBD2 (5 bases each). V lost 4 bases, J lost 1 base, and 11 bases lay in between. CDR1 and CDR2 from the germline V gene are SGDLS and YYNGEE. This CDR3 has 14 amino acids.

The CDR3 spells CAISDRGKSNQPQHF. As DNA, the CDR3 is TGTGCCATCAGTGACAGGGGAAAGAGCAATCAGCCCCAGCATTTT. The chain links TRBV10-3 to TRBJ1-5, with D tentatively TRBD1 (6 bases). Germline V gene data show CDR1 as ENHRY and CDR2 as SYGVKD. CDR3 length: 15 residues. Trimming took 3 bases from V and 1 from J, leaving 10 bases between them.

This clone was seen only once. The chain uses TRBV28 and TRBJ1-1; D unclear. Deletions cut 8 bases from V and 1 base from J, with 11 bases between. The CDR3 extends over 13 amino acids. Germline V gene sequence: CDR1 MDHEN, CDR2 SYDVKM. CDR3 sequence: CASVAFKNTEAFF. For the CDR3, the DNA is TGTGCCAGCGTTGCCTTCAAGAACACTGAAGCTTTCTTT.

This clone was recorded once. The rearrangement links TRBV4-2 to TRBJ1-2; TRBD1 might be the D (6 bases). Germline values: CDR1 LGHNA, CDR2 YNFKEQ. The CDR3 has 17 residues. V was cut by 0 bases and J by 3 bases, with 17 bases left in between. As DNA, the CDR3 is TGTGCCAGCAGCCAAGATAGGGGGACCCCCAGGCACTATGGCTACACCTTC. The encoded protein is CASSQDRGTPRHYGYTF.

J is TRBJ2-3 and V is TRBV14, with 14 bases that match TRBD2. J gave up 14 bases and V 4 bases, and 2 bases lay outside the gene matches. The CDR3 has 12 amino acids. The germline gives CDR1 SGHDN, CDR2 FVKESK. The CDR3: CASSPGTSGRYF. CDR3 nucleotides: TGTGCCAGCAGCCCCGGGACTAGCGGGAGGTATTTT.

This clone is a singleton in its sample. The V gene is TRBV2, the J gene TRBJ2-7; D is ambiguous. Germline V gene data show CDR1 as SNHLY and CDR2 as FYNNEI. V was trimmed by 5 bases and J by 2 bases, leaving 10 bases between them. The CDR3 is 13 amino acids. The CDR3 region is CASSRPTAYEQYF. In DNA, the CDR3 is TGTGCCAGCAGTCGACCCACGGCCTACGAGCAGTACTTC.

This clone was found once. The J gene is TRBJ2-3, the V gene TRBV7-3; D not resolved. Germline V CDR1 and CDR2: SGHTA, FQGTGA. V lost 1 base to trimming and J lost 3 bases, with 5 bases between them. CDR3 length: 13 residues. CDR3 in amino acids: CASSLILTDTQYF. The CDR3 DNA reads as TGTGCCAGCAGCTTAATACTTACAGATACGCAGTATTTT.

The CDR3 protein is CASSQGGLTEAFF. The DNA for the CDR3 is TGTGCCAGCAGCCAAGGGGGCCTTACTGAAGCTTTCTTT. The J gene is TRBJ1-1, the V gene TRBV9; 7 positions match TRBD1. The germline V gene encodes CDR1 SGDLS and CDR2 YYNGEE. The CDR3 has 13 residues. The ends lost 4 bases at V and 5 bases at J; junction bases unmatched: 5.

This clone occurred once. V gene TRBV5-1 combines with J gene TRBJ1-1; 9 bases map to TRBD1. CDR1 is SGHRS, CDR2 YFSETQ, per germline. The length of the CDR3 is 16 residues. V was clipped by 0 bases and J by 6 bases; unmatched bases: 9. CDR3 loop: CASSLEGRQGDSEAFF. CDR3 sequence (DNA): TGCGCCAGCAGCTTGGAAGGGAGACAGGGGGATTCTGAAGCTTTCTTT.

The chain is built from TRBV2 and TRBJ2-5; 7 positions agree with TRBD1. Trimming removed 6 bases from V and 6 bases from J; junction bases left unmatched: 1. CDR1 is SNHLY, CDR2 FYNNEI, per germline. The length of the CDR3 is 11 residues. The CDR3 coding sequence is TGTGCCAGCAGAGGGGGCCAGACCCAGTACTTC. This codes for CASRGGQTQYF.

J is TRBJ1-4 and V is TRBV9, with D maybe TRBD1 (5 bases). The CDR3 runs 13 residues. The V and J ends lost 0 bases and 8 bases respectively, with 8 bases between them. CDR1 SGDLS and CDR2 YYNGEE come from the germline V gene. CDR3 sequence (DNA): TGTGCCAGCAGCGTAGGAGGGGAGGAAAAACTGTTTTTT. Amino acid sequence: CASSVGGEEKLFF.

This sequence joins TRBV6-2 or TRBV6-3 and TRBJ1-5; D is perhaps TRBD1 (6 bases). Germline V gene data show CDR1 as MNHEY and CDR2 as SVGEGT. Trimming left V 5 bases short and J 0 bases short, with 14 bases between. There are 16 residues in the CDR3. The CDR3 nucleotides read TGTGCCAGCAGTAACCCCAGGGGCGATAGCAATCAGCCCCAGCATTTT. This sequence encodes CASSNPRGDSNQPQHF.

The gene calls are TRBV5-1 and TRBJ1-2, with TRBD1 matching 7 bases. Looked up from germline, CDR1 is SGHRS and CDR2 is YFSETQ. CDR3 length: 16 residues. V dropped 0 bases and J dropped 4; count of bases not matched to a gene: 9. CDR3 loop: CASSLATGQFFYGYTF. CDR3 DNA: TGCGCCAGCAGCTTGGCCACGGGACAGTTCTTCTATGGCTACACCTTC.

The J gene is TRBJ1-2, the V gene TRBV7-8, with no clear D. Germline V gives CDR1 SGHVS, CDR2 FQNEAQ. The CDR3 covers 14 residues. V was pared by 2 bases and J by 2 bases, with 9 bases between. DNA of the CDR3: TGTGCCAGCAGCTTAATTGAGGGCAACTATGGCTACACCTTC. It is translated as CASSLIEGNYGYTF.

This rearrangement joins TRBV24-1 to TRBJ2-3; 7 positions agree with TRBD1. V lost 0 bases, J lost 2 bases, and 4 bases stayed unmatched. In germline, CDR1 is KGHDR, CDR2 SFDVKD. CDR3 length equals 16 residues. The CDR3 nucleotides are TGTGCCACCAGTGATTTGCAAGGGGGCAACACAGATACGCAGTATTTT. It encodes CATSDLQGGNTDTQYF.

The chain joins TRBV12-3 or TRBV12-4 to TRBJ1-1; 7 nucleotides match TRBD1. Trimming removed 3 bases from V and 8 bases from J; junction bases left unmatched: 3. The CDR3 is 12 residues long. CDR3 protein: CASSFSDREAFF. The CDR3, as DNA: TGTGCCAGCAGTTTTTCGGACAGGGAAGCTTTCTTT.

The rearrangement links TRBV6-1 to TRBJ2-1; tentatively, D is TRBD2 (5 bases). Trimming removed 2 bases from V and 6 bases from J, with 11 bases in between. The CDR3 consists of 14 residues. Per the germline V gene, CDR1 is MNHNS and CDR2 is SASEGT. This chain's CDR3 is CASSENVLANEQFF. In DNA form, the CDR3 reads TGTGCCAGCAGTGAAAATGTGCTAGCCAATGAGCAGTTCTTC.

Details on this clone: Other DNA sequences in this sample translate to the same CDR3. The CDR3 loop is CASSVGGGTGELFF. Here the CDR3 DNA reads TGTGCCAGCAGCGTAGGAGGAGGCACCGGGGAGCTGTTTTTT. This chain joins TRBV9 and TRBJ2-2; possibly TRBD2 for D (5 bases). This CDR3 has 14 amino acids. Germline CDR1 SGDLS, CDR2 YYNGEE. The V end lost 0 bases, the J end lost 4 bases, and 7 bases lay between the germline ends.

This rearrangement joins TRBV25-1 to TRBJ2-7; 9 bases map to TRBD1. This CDR3 contains 15 residues. Germline V CDR1 and CDR2: MGHDK, SYGVNS. V gave up 5 bases and J gave up 5 bases; unmatched junction bases: 10. CDR3 amino acids: CASSRRTGECHEQYF. CDR3 sequence (DNA): TGTGCCAGCAGTCGAAGGACAGGGGAGTGCCACGAGCAGTACTTC.

V and J are TRBV5-1 and TRBJ2-3, with D unresolved. The ends were cut back, 7 bases at V and 2 bases at J, with 11 bases in the middle. Germline CDR1 and CDR2: SGHRS and YFSETQ. The CDR3 runs 13 residues. The CDR3 bases are TGCGCCAGCCGGAATGGGATCACAGATACGCAGTATTTT. Amino acids: CASRNGITDTQYF. The entire variable domain, with the rest obtained from reference TRBV5-1 and TRBJ2-3, is as follows: KAGVTQTPRYLIKTRGQQVTLSCSPISGHRSVSWYQQTPGQGLQFLFEYFSETQRNKGNFPGRFSGRQFSNSRSEMNVSTLELGDSALYLCASRNGITDTQYFGPGTRLTVL.

This chain links TRBV7-2 with TRBJ2-5; 15 positions agree with TRBD2. This CDR3 region has 16 residues. V was pared by 5 bases and J by 3 bases, with 4 bases of the junction left unmatched. CDR1 is SGHTA and CDR2 is FQGNSA in the germline V gene. Written as DNA, the CDR3 is TGTGCCAGCAGCCGGACTAGCGGGGGGGTTAAAGAGACCCAGTACTTC. It is translated as CASSRTSGGVKETQYF.